Listed below are T cell receptor beta chains from one sample, sequenced in a study of blood T cell repertoires in COVID-19. Generated by immunoSEQ multiplex PCR, the TCRdb table keeps only in-frame clones and is missing some. The repertoire holds some 390,000 clones, with roughly 86% as singletons. Sequences were obtained from peripheral blood. The receptors originated from a human donor in a cohort sampled during active COVID-19. Both conserved end residues are part of each CDR3. D genes are given only for firm matches.

D	V	J	CDR3	DNA
NA	TRBV6-2/TRBV6-3	TRBJ2-1	CASSPFSDSLYNEQFF	TGTGCCAGCAGCCCTTTCTCGGACAGTCTCTACAATGAGCAGTTCTTC
TRBD1	TRBV28	TRBJ1-1	CASRQDRGPAAFF	TGTGCCAGCAGGCAGGACAGGGGCCCCGCCGCTTTCTTT
NA	TRBV5-1	TRBJ2-2	CASRPNSAGELFF	TGCGCCAGCAGGCCGAATTCGGCCGGGGAGCTGTTTTTT
TRBD1	TRBV7-3	TRBJ2-3	CASSLGDRISSTDTQYF	TGTGCCAGCAGCTTAGGGGACAGGATATCTAGCACAGATACGCAGTATTTT
TRBD1	TRBV5-6	TRBJ2-7	CASSLLAGTGYEQYF	TGTGCCAGCAGCTTGTTGGCCGGGACAGGGTACGAGCAGTACTTC
TRBD2	TRBV2	TRBJ2-7	CASSETRTSGSGEQYF	TGTGCCAGCAGTGAAACCCGGACTAGCGGGAGTGGGGAGCAGTACTTC
TRBD1	TRBV29-1	TRBJ2-5	CSVATGGMQETQYF	TGCAGCGTTGCGACAGGGGGTATGCAAGAGACCCAGTACTTC
TRBD2	TRBV5-1	TRBJ2-1	CASSLSGGLSYNEQFF	TGCGCCAGCAGCTTAAGCGGGGGCCTCTCCTACAATGAGCAGTTCTTC
NA	TRBV5-1	TRBJ2-4	CASSRNGGVLAKNIQYF	TGCGCCAGCAGCCGCAACGGGGGAGTACTAGCCAAAAACATTCAGTACTTC
NA	TRBV11-2	TRBJ2-7	CASSPLGPYEQYF	TGTGCCAGCAGCCCCCTAGGCCCCTACGAGCAGTACTTC